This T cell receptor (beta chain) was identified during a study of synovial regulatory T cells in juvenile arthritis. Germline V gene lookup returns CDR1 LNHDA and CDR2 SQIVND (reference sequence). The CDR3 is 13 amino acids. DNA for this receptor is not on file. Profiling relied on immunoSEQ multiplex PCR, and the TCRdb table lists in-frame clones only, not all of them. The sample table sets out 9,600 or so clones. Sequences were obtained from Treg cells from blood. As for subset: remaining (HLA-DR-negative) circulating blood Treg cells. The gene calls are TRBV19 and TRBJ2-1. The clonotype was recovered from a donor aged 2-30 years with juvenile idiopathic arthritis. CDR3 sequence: CASSQLAYNEQFF. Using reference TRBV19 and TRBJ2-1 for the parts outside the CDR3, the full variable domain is DGGITQSPKYLFRKEGQNVTLSCEQNLNHDAMYWYRQDPGQGLRLIYYSQIVNDFQKGDIAEGYSVSREKKESFPLTVTSAQKNPTAFYLCASSQLAYNEQFFGPGTRLTVL.